The clone carrying this TCR beta chain was counted at least ten times. There are 12 residues in the CDR3. Germline assignment: CDR1 SGHTA and CDR2 FQGNSA. V was shortened by 5 bases and J by 4 bases, with 9 bases between the two germline ends. MiXCR, applied by TCRdb to the 5' RACE reads, yields one record per CDR3 protein. This table holds 140,000 to 150,000 distinct CDR3 sequences, more than 6.5% found once. This specimen belongs to a study of T cells after yellow fever vaccination. The specimen comprised CD4+ T cells sorted from PBMCs, sampled 10 days after the yellow fever booster vaccination. The origin of this receptor is a man younger than 40 who received the YFV17D yellow fever vaccine. The chain couples TRBV7-2 to TRBJ2-7; D unclear. The CDR3 region is CASSQLGYEQYF. The CDR3 DNA sequence: TGTGCCAGCAGCCAACTGGGGTACGAGCAGTACTTC.